These 26 T cell receptor beta chains came from one sample sequenced in a study of blood T cell repertoires in COVID-19. TCRdb's copy holds only in-frame clones and misses some; the assay was immunoSEQ multiplex PCR. This table has about 210,000 clones, 65% to 85% appearing once. The sequenced sample consisted of PBMCs or T cells enriched from blood (not recorded which). Receptor source: a man between 25 and 39 years old with acute COVID-19.

This clone was seen only a few times. The chain carries TRBV6-5 and TRBJ1-5, with 7 bases fitting TRBD1. V shed 7 bases, J shed 4 bases, and the junction held 7 bases outside the gene matches. The length of the CDR3 is 14 residues. The V gene's germline CDR1 is MNHEY and CDR2 SVGAGI. The CDR3 nucleotides are TGTGCCAGCACCGATGACAGGGTAAATCAGCCCCAGCATTTT. It encodes CASTDDRVNQPQHF.

The chain employs TRBV18 and TRBJ2-7; maybe TRBD1 (6 bases). The CDR3 has 17 amino acids. The V and J ends lost 3 bases and 0 bases respectively, with 18 bases between them. Germline CDR1 reads KGHSH; CDR2 reads LQKENI. The CDR3 nucleotides are TGTGCCAGCTCACCGGCTACAGGGTCGAGTAGCTCCTACGAGCAGTACTTC. This encodes CASSPATGSSSSYEQYF.

The chain links TRBV10-3 to TRBJ2-7; perhaps TRBD1 as D (5 bases). Trimming removed 8 bases at V and 3 bases at J, with 11 bases between. The CDR3 is 12 amino acids. Per germline, CDR1 ENHRY and CDR2 SYGVKD. CDR3 sequence: CAIGSGIYEQYF. The CDR3 DNA follows: TGTGCCATCGGGTCAGGGATCTACGAGCAGTACTTC.

The V gene is TRBV10-1, the J gene TRBJ2-1, with 9 nucleotides matching TRBD2. J gave up 7 bases and V 5 bases, and 9 bases lay outside the gene matches. The CDR3 totals 15 residues. CDR1 is WNHNN and CDR2 is SYGVQD in the germline V gene (reference sequence). CDR3 protein: CASSRGSGGSNEQFF. CDR3 bases: TGCGCCAGCAGTCGTGGTAGCGGGGGCTCGAATGAGCAGTTCTTC.

V usage is TRBV4-1 and J usage is TRBJ1-5; D is possibly TRBD1 (6 bases). The CDR3 extends over 15 amino acids. V lost 1 base to trimming and J lost 7 bases, with 14 bases between them. Germline values: CDR1 MGHRA, CDR2 YSYEKL. The CDR3 protein is CASSQGWGLGQPQHF. CDR3 DNA sequence: TGCGCCAGCAGCCAAGGGTGGGGGCTCGGGCAGCCCCAGCATTTT.

A few counts support this clone. The chain carries TRBV7-3 and TRBJ2-3; 13 bases align to TRBD2. Germline V gene data show CDR1 as SGHTA and CDR2 as FQGTGA. The CDR3 totals 16 residues. J lost 4 bases, V lost 5 bases, and 6 bases had no gene match. DNA of the CDR3: TGTGCCAGCAGCCCCACTAGCGGGGGGGCCGCAGATACGCAGTATTTT. Its translation: CASSPTSGGAADTQYF.

V is TRBV2 and J is TRBJ1-6, with a weak D call TRBD1 (5 bases). Germline loops: CDR1 SNHLY, CDR2 FYNNEI. The CDR3 consists of 15 residues. Trimming stripped 6 bases from V and 1 base from J, with 10 bases between. The DNA of the CDR3 is TGTGCCAGCAGCGCCGGGACTTCCTATAATTCACCCCTCCACTTT. The encoded protein is CASSAGTSYNSPLHF. The variable domain in full, with the rest retrieved from reference TRBV2 and TRBJ1-6, is EPEVTQTPSHQVTQMGQEVILRCVPISNHLYFYWYRQILGQKVEFLVSFYNNEISEKSEIFDDQFSVERPDGSNFTLKIRSTKLEDSAMYFCASSAGTSYNSPLHFGNGTRLTVT.

This clone was seen a handful of times. This sequence joins TRBV23-1 and TRBJ1-4; D might be TRBD1 (6 bases). TRBV23-1 is filed as an ORF, its function uncertain. Between the trimmed V and J ends, which lost 4 bases and 10 bases, there was a span of 13 bases. This CDR3 has 13 residues. CDR3 sequence reads: CASSLREGGKLFF. CDR3 nucleotides: TGCGCCAGCAGTCTCAGGGAAGGGGGAAAACTGTTTTTT.

The chain's CDR3 is CASRRSGGNTGELFF. CDR3 in DNA: TGTGCCAGCAGAAGGAGCGGGGGGAACACCGGGGAGCTGTTTTTT. The V gene is TRBV9, the J gene TRBJ2-2, with 8 bases fitting TRBD2. This CDR3 comprises 15 residues. Germline V CDR1 and CDR2: SGDLS, YYNGEE. After removal of 5 bases from V and 1 base from J, the junction contained 4 bases not matched to a gene.

J is TRBJ1-2 and V is TRBV29-1, with 12 bases identical to TRBD1. The V gene end was trimmed by 7 bases and the J gene end by 6 bases; junction bases not matched to a gene: 18. CDR1 is SQVTM, CDR2 ANQGSEA, per germline. The CDR3 runs 17 residues. The CDR3 loop reads CSAPPGDRGLFSHGYTF. The CDR3 bases are TGCAGCGCCCCACCTGGGGACAGGGGGCTGTTCAGCCATGGCTACACCTTC.

This chain joins TRBV7-6 and TRBJ1-1, with TRBD1 identical over 7 bases. Germline V gene sequence: CDR1 SGHVS, CDR2 FNYEAQ. The CDR3 is 15 amino acids. Germline trimming cut 1 base from V and 3 bases from J; bases unmatched to any gene: 5. CDR3 coding DNA: TGTGCCAGCAGCTTAGGGACAGGTTTAGACACTGAAGCTTTCTTT. Its translation is CASSLGTGLDTEAFF.

This clone was seen a few times. The chain joins TRBV3-1 (or the pseudogene TRBV3-2) to TRBJ1-3; D perhaps matches TRBD1 (5 bases). Trimming removed 7 bases at V and 4 bases at J, with 14 bases between. The CDR3 is made up of 14 amino acids. The germline V gene encodes CDR1 LGHDT and CDR2 YNNKEL (reference sequence). Written as DNA, the CDR3 is TGTGCCAGCACCCGATCGGGGGTGGGAAACACCATATATTTT. Amino acid sequence: CASTRSGVGNTIYF.

V usage is TRBV5-5 and J usage is TRBJ1-6; D is ambiguous. Germline V gene lookup returns CDR1 SGHKS and CDR2 YYEKEE (reference sequence). Trimming pared 8 bases from V and 5 bases from J, leaving 11 bases between. This CDR3 contains 13 residues. The CDR3 protein is CASLDWNNSPLHF. The CDR3 nucleotides read TGTGCCAGTTTGGACTGGAATAATTCACCCCTCCACTTT.

The gene calls are TRBV18 and TRBJ1-1; no clear D gene. Trimming shortened V by 6 bases and J by 0 bases, and 8 bases separated the two germline ends. The CDR3 consists of 13 residues. Germline V gene lookup returns CDR1 KGHSH and CDR2 LQKENI. The CDR3 spells CASSSRVNTEAFF. CDR3 DNA sequence: TGTGCCAGCTCGTCGAGGGTGAACACTGAAGCTTTCTTT.

This chain uses TRBV28 with TRBJ1-3; D is uncertain. Trimming stripped 7 bases from V and 0 bases from J, with 7 bases between. Germline V lookup: CDR1 MDHEN, CDR2 SYDVKM. The CDR3 is 13 residues long. CDR3 residues: CASTQISGNTIYF. The CDR3 nucleotides are TGTGCCAGCACCCAAATCTCTGGAAACACCATATATTTT. The full variable domain, its missing parts supplied by reference TRBV28 and TRBJ1-3, is DVKVTQSSRYLVKRTGEKVFLECVQDMDHENMFWYRQDPGLGLRLIYFSYDVKMKEKGDIPEGYSVSREKKERFSLILESASTNQTSMYLCASTQISGNTIYFGEGSWLTVV.

The chain couples TRBV12-5 to TRBJ1-6; 11 positions agree with TRBD1. Germline assignment: CDR1 LGHNT and CDR2 FRNRAP. The V and J ends lost 4 bases and 7 bases, in that order; junction bases with no gene match: 6. This CDR3 region has 16 residues. The CDR3 sequence is CASGYQDRGRNSPLHF. Written as DNA, the CDR3 is TGTGCTAGTGGTTATCAGGACAGGGGGCGAAATTCACCCCTCCACTTT.

This chain links TRBV7-9 with TRBJ1-1; D perhaps matches TRBD1 (5 bases). The CDR3 extends over 15 amino acids. Germline CDR1 reads SEHNR; CDR2 reads FQNEAQ (reference sequence). V shed 1 base and J shed 0 bases, with 9 bases lying between them. CDR3 amino acids: CASSLEEGLNTEAFF. In nucleotides, the CDR3 is TGTGCCAGCAGCTTAGAGGAGGGGCTGAACACTGAAGCTTTCTTT.

The rearrangement uses TRBV21-1 and TRBJ1-5. TRBV21-1 is reported as a pseudogene. This CDR3 is 17 amino acids long. CDR3 nucleotide sequence: TGTGCCAGCAGCAAAGTTAGGGCCCGGAGGAGCAATCAGCCCCAGCATTTT. Its translation: CASSKVRARRSNQPQHF.

The chain joins TRBV3-1 (or the pseudogene TRBV3-2) to TRBJ1-5; D is possibly TRBD1 (5 bases). Germline V gene data show CDR1 as LGHDT and CDR2 as YNNKEL (reference sequence). V lost 1 base to trimming and J lost 5 bases, with 9 bases between them. The CDR3 length is 14 residues. The CDR3, as DNA: TGTGCCAGCAGCCAAGCAGGGTCCGATCAGCCCCAGCATTTT. This translates into CASSQAGSDQPQHF.

This chain connects TRBV6-5 to TRBJ2-1; a possible D gene is TRBD2 (5 bases). The CDR3 is made up of 13 amino acids. Germline V gene lookup returns CDR1 MNHEY and CDR2 SVGAGI. V was clipped by 7 bases and J by 9 bases, with 16 bases between them. The CDR3 DNA reads TGTGCCAGCACCCCTACTAGTCTCGCTGAGCAGTTCTTC. It translates to CASTPTSLAEQFF.

The chain uses TRBV6-5 and TRBJ1-4, with D perhaps matching TRBD1 (5 bases). The CDR3 runs to 15 residues. Germline CDR1 MNHEY, CDR2 SVGAGI. The V gene lost 9 bases and the J gene lost 8 bases, with 22 bases spanning the gap. The DNA for the CDR3 is TGTGCCAGTGTACCAAGGGGCGAGACTGGAGAAAAACTGTTTTTT. Residues: CASVPRGETGEKLFF.

This chain connects TRBV10-2 to TRBJ1-2, with 7 bases identical to TRBD1. CDR3 length equals 15 residues. CDR1 is WSHSY and CDR2 is SAAADI in the germline V gene. J lost 6 bases, V lost 0 bases, and 7 bases had no gene match. The CDR3 DNA sequence: TGCGCCAGCAGTGAGTCTCACAGGGGTTCGAATGGCTACACCTTC. As protein: CASSESHRGSNGYTF.

The CDR3 region has the DNA TGTGCCAGCAGTCATGACAGTAACTATGGCTACACCTTC. This translates into CASSHDSNYGYTF. V gene TRBV25-1 combines with J gene TRBJ1-2; maybe TRBD1 (5 bases). The CDR3 consists of 13 residues. Trimming left V 5 bases short and J 1 base short, with 8 bases between. Germline values: CDR1 MGHDK, CDR2 SYGVNS.

This clone was seen only once. The chain couples TRBV19 to TRBJ2-5; unclear D gene. The CDR3 is 13 amino acids. Per germline, CDR1 LNHDA and CDR2 SQIVND (reference sequence). The germline V and J ends were trimmed by 3 bases and 1 base, with 6 bases remaining between them. In nucleotides, the CDR3 is TGTGCCAGTAGTATCGTTCTCCAAGAGACCCAGTACTTC. Protein sequence: CASSIVLQETQYF.

This rearrangement joins TRBV27 to TRBJ2-1, with TRBD2 matching 15 bases. The CDR3 covers 16 residues. The V segment lost 5 bases and the J segment 6 bases; nucleotides outside the gene matches: 5. The germline V gene has CDR1 MNHEY and CDR2 SMNVEV (reference sequence). CDR3 in DNA: TGTGCCAGCAGTCTGAGGACTAGCGGGGGGGTCAATGAGCAGTTCTTC. It yields the protein CASSLRTSGGVNEQFF.

This sequence joins TRBV6-5 and TRBJ1-2; D gene unclear. Germline CDR1 reads MNHEY; CDR2 reads SVGAGI. The CDR3 runs 11 residues. The germline V and J ends were trimmed by 6 bases and 1 base, with 3 bases remaining between them. The CDR3 sequence: CASRRNYGYTF. The CDR3 region has the DNA TGTGCCAGCAGGCGTAACTATGGCTACACCTTC.